This T cell receptor beta chain was sequenced during a study of blood T cell repertoires in COVID-19. Study summary: Specimens from acute and convalescent COVID-19 originated in the United States, Italy and Spain. The analysed material was cDNA or gDNA that came from T cells, B-cell-depleted T cells, or PBMCs.

In the original processing: Amplification from reference gene primers served as the basis for estimated nucleated cell counts. TCRdb's table, derived via immunoSEQ multiplex PCR, lists solely in-frame clones and lacks some. D and trimming were read from the DNA, whereas the V and J calls and clone size are those reported in that table. The table records around 35,000 clones, around 85% of them present only once. The CDR3 runs to 14 residues. CDR1 and CDR2 from the germline V gene are SGHTA and FQGNSA. Trimming removed 1 base at V and 6 bases at J, with 10 bases between. The genes are TRBV7-2 and TRBJ2-1; a weak D match, TRBD2 (6 bases). Sequencing was done on a sample of peripheral blood. The clonotype was recovered from a human donor in a cohort sampled during active COVID-19. This CDR3 reads CASSLGGGVNEQFF. Here the CDR3 DNA reads TGTGCCAGCAGCTTAGGAGGCGGGGTCAATGAGCAGTTCTTC.